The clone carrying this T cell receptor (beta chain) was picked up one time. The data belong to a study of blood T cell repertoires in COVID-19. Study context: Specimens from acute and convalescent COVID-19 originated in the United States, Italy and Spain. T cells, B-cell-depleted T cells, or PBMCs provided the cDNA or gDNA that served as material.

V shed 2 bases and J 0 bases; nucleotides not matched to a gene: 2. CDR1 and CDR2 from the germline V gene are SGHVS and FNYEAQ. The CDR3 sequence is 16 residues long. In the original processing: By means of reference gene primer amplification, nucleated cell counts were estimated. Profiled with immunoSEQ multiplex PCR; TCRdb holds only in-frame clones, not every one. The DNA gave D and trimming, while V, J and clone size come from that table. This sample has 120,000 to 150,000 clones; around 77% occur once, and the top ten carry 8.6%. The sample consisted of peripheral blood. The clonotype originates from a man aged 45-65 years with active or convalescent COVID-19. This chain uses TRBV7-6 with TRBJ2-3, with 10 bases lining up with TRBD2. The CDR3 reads CASSLKTSGSTDTQYF. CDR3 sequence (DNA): TGTGCCAGCAGCTTAAAGACTAGCGGGAGCACAGATACGCAGTATTTT. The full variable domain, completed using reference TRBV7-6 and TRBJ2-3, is GAGVSQSPRYKVTKRGQDVALRCDPISGHVSLYWYRQALGQGPEFLTYFNYEAQQDKSGLPNDRFSAERPEGSISTLTIQRTEQRDSAMYRCASSLKTSGSTDTQYFGPGTRLTVL.